These T cell receptor beta chains were read from a single sample in a study of T cells in Graves' hyperthyroidism and ophthalmopathy. In TCRdb, the multiplex PCR reads were re-called with MiXCR into one record per CDR3 protein. The sample contains 530,000 or so distinct CDR3 sequences, about 43% of which appear only once. The material sequenced was peripheral blood or thyroid tissue (not recorded which). Receptors originate from a woman under 30 with Graves' hyperthyroidism. Both conserved end residues are part of each CDR3. D genes are given only for firm matches. Size is omitted from some rows. Given values are once, few, many or a class for expanded clones.

.,.,TRBJ2-5,13,TRBV7-6,CASSPFVADTQYF,TGTGCCAGCAGCCCGTTTGTCGCGGATACGCAGTACTTC
.,.,TRBJ1-5,12,TRBV2,CASGGTGMPQHF,TGTGCCAGCGGTGGGACCGGGATGCCCCAGCATTTT
.,many,TRBJ1-1,13,TRBV29-1,CSVALGADTEAFF,TGCAGCGTTGCCTTGGGGGCGGACACTGAAGCTTTCTTT
.,once,TRBJ1-1,13,TRBV5-1,CASSFGGLLEAFF,TGCGCCAGCAGCTTCGGGGGCCTGTTGGAAGCTTTCTTT
.,many,TRBJ1-1,13,TRBV9,CASSGQENTEAFF,TGTGCCAGCAGCGGACAGGAGAACACTGAAGCTTTCTTT
.,many,TRBJ2-7,12,TRBV12-3/TRBV12-4,CASSFLQFEQYF,TGTGCCAGCAGTTTTCTACAGTTCGAGCAGTACTTC
TRBD2,.,TRBJ2-7,14,TRBV20-1,CSASTPSGSHEQYF,TGCAGTGCTAGTACGCCTAGCGGGAGCCACGAGCAGTACTTC
.,.,TRBJ1-6,10,TRBV24-1,CATRRSPLHF,TGTGCCACCCGGCGATCACCCCTCCACTTT
.,.,TRBJ1-6,18,TRBV10-3,CAISESVQGGGGRSPLHF,TGTGCCATCAGTGAGTCGGTTCAGGGAGGCGGGGGCCGCTCACCCCTCCACTTT
.,.,TRBJ2-5,14,TRBV7-9,CASSILGNQETQYF,TGTGCCAGCAGCATCCTCGGGAACCAAGAGACCCAGTACTTC
TRBD1,.,TRBJ2-3,14,TRBV2,CASSQDRATDTQYF,TGTGCCAGCAGTCAGGACAGGGCCACAGATACGCAGTATTTT
.,few,TRBJ2-5,13,TRBV24-1,CASAGTRQETQYF,TGTGCTTCCGCCGGGACCCGACAAGAGACCCAGTACTTC
.,.,TRBJ1-1,15,TRBV7-9,CASSFVGGMNTEAFF,TGTGCCAGCAGCTTCGTGGGGGGAATGAACACTGAAGCTTTCTTT
.,.,TRBJ2-2,16,TRBV4-2,CASSQSSPLNTGELFF,TGTGCCAGCAGCCAATCCAGCCCCCTGAACACCGGGGAGCTGTTTTTT
.,.,TRBJ2-7,11,TRBV29-1,CSVSGPDEQYF,TGCAGCGTCTCAGGGCCGGACGAGCAGTACTTC
TRBD2,many,TRBJ2-5,13,TRBV20-1,CSASPSGRETQYF,TGCAGTGCTAGCCCTAGCGGGAGGGAGACCCAGTACTTC
.,.,TRBJ2-2,13,TRBV7-9,CASSRRKTGELFF,TGTGCCAGCAGCCGTCGTAAGACCGGGGAGCTGTTTTTT
.,many,TRBJ2-6,13,TRBV24-1,CATSDAGANVLTF,TGTGCCACCAGTGATGCCGGGGCCAACGTCCTGACTTTC
.,many,TRBJ2-6,17,TRBV28,CASSLQSGISGANVLTF,TGTGCCAGCAGCCTACAGTCAGGAATCTCTGGGGCCAACGTCCTGACTTTC
TRBD1,many,TRBJ2-2,16,TRBV7-9,CASSLLDRPNAGELFF,TGTGCCAGCAGCTTGTTGGACAGGCCGAACGCCGGGGAGCTGTTTTTT
.,once,TRBJ2-1,14,TRBV7-9,CASSLALLENEQFF,TGTGCCAGCAGCTTAGCGCTACTAGAAAATGAGCAGTTCTTC
.,.,TRBJ2-7,15,TRBV6-5,CASSPLPGSSYEQYF,TGTGCCAGCAGTCCCCTCCCGGGAAGCTCCTACGAGCAGTACTTC
.,.,TRBJ1-3,16,TRBV18,CASSPQSGTSGNTIYF,TGTGCCAGCTCACCACAGTCTGGGACCTCTGGAAACACCATATATTTT
TRBD2,few,TRBJ2-1,15,TRBV7-3,CASSALAGLYNEQFF,TGTGCCAGCAGCGCCCTAGCGGGACTTTACAATGAGCAGTTCTTC
TRBD1,many,TRBJ1-5,16,TRBV24-1,CATSDPTGGSNQPQHF,TGTGCCACCAGTGATCCAACAGGGGGGAGCAATCAGCCCCAGCATTTT
TRBD2,once,TRBJ2-7,11,TRBV20-1,CSAAPGGEQYF,TGCAGTGCTGCACCGGGAGGGGAGCAGTACTTC
TRBD2,many,TRBJ2-7,15,TRBV4-1,CASSQGGLAGYEQYF,TGCGCCAGCAGCCAAGGGGGACTAGCGGGCTACGAGCAGTACTTC
TRBD1,once,TRBJ2-7,17,TRBV25-1,CASSEVGRQGAVYEQYF,TGTGCCAGCAGTGAAGTGGGGCGACAGGGGGCAGTGTACGAGCAGTACTTC
.,.,TRBJ1-5,13,TRBV7-9,CASSLAADSYEHF,TGTGCCAGCAGTCTAGCGGCGGACAGCTACGAGCATTTT
TRBD2,many,TRBJ2-7,15,TRBV29-1,CSVRGLAGDNAEQYF,TGCAGCGTTCGGGGACTAGCGGGGGACAATGCCGAGCAGTACTTC
TRBD1,few,TRBJ2-3,13,TRBV7-9,CASSQMGQGSQYF,TGTGCCAGCAGCCAAATGGGACAGGGTTCGCAGTATTTT